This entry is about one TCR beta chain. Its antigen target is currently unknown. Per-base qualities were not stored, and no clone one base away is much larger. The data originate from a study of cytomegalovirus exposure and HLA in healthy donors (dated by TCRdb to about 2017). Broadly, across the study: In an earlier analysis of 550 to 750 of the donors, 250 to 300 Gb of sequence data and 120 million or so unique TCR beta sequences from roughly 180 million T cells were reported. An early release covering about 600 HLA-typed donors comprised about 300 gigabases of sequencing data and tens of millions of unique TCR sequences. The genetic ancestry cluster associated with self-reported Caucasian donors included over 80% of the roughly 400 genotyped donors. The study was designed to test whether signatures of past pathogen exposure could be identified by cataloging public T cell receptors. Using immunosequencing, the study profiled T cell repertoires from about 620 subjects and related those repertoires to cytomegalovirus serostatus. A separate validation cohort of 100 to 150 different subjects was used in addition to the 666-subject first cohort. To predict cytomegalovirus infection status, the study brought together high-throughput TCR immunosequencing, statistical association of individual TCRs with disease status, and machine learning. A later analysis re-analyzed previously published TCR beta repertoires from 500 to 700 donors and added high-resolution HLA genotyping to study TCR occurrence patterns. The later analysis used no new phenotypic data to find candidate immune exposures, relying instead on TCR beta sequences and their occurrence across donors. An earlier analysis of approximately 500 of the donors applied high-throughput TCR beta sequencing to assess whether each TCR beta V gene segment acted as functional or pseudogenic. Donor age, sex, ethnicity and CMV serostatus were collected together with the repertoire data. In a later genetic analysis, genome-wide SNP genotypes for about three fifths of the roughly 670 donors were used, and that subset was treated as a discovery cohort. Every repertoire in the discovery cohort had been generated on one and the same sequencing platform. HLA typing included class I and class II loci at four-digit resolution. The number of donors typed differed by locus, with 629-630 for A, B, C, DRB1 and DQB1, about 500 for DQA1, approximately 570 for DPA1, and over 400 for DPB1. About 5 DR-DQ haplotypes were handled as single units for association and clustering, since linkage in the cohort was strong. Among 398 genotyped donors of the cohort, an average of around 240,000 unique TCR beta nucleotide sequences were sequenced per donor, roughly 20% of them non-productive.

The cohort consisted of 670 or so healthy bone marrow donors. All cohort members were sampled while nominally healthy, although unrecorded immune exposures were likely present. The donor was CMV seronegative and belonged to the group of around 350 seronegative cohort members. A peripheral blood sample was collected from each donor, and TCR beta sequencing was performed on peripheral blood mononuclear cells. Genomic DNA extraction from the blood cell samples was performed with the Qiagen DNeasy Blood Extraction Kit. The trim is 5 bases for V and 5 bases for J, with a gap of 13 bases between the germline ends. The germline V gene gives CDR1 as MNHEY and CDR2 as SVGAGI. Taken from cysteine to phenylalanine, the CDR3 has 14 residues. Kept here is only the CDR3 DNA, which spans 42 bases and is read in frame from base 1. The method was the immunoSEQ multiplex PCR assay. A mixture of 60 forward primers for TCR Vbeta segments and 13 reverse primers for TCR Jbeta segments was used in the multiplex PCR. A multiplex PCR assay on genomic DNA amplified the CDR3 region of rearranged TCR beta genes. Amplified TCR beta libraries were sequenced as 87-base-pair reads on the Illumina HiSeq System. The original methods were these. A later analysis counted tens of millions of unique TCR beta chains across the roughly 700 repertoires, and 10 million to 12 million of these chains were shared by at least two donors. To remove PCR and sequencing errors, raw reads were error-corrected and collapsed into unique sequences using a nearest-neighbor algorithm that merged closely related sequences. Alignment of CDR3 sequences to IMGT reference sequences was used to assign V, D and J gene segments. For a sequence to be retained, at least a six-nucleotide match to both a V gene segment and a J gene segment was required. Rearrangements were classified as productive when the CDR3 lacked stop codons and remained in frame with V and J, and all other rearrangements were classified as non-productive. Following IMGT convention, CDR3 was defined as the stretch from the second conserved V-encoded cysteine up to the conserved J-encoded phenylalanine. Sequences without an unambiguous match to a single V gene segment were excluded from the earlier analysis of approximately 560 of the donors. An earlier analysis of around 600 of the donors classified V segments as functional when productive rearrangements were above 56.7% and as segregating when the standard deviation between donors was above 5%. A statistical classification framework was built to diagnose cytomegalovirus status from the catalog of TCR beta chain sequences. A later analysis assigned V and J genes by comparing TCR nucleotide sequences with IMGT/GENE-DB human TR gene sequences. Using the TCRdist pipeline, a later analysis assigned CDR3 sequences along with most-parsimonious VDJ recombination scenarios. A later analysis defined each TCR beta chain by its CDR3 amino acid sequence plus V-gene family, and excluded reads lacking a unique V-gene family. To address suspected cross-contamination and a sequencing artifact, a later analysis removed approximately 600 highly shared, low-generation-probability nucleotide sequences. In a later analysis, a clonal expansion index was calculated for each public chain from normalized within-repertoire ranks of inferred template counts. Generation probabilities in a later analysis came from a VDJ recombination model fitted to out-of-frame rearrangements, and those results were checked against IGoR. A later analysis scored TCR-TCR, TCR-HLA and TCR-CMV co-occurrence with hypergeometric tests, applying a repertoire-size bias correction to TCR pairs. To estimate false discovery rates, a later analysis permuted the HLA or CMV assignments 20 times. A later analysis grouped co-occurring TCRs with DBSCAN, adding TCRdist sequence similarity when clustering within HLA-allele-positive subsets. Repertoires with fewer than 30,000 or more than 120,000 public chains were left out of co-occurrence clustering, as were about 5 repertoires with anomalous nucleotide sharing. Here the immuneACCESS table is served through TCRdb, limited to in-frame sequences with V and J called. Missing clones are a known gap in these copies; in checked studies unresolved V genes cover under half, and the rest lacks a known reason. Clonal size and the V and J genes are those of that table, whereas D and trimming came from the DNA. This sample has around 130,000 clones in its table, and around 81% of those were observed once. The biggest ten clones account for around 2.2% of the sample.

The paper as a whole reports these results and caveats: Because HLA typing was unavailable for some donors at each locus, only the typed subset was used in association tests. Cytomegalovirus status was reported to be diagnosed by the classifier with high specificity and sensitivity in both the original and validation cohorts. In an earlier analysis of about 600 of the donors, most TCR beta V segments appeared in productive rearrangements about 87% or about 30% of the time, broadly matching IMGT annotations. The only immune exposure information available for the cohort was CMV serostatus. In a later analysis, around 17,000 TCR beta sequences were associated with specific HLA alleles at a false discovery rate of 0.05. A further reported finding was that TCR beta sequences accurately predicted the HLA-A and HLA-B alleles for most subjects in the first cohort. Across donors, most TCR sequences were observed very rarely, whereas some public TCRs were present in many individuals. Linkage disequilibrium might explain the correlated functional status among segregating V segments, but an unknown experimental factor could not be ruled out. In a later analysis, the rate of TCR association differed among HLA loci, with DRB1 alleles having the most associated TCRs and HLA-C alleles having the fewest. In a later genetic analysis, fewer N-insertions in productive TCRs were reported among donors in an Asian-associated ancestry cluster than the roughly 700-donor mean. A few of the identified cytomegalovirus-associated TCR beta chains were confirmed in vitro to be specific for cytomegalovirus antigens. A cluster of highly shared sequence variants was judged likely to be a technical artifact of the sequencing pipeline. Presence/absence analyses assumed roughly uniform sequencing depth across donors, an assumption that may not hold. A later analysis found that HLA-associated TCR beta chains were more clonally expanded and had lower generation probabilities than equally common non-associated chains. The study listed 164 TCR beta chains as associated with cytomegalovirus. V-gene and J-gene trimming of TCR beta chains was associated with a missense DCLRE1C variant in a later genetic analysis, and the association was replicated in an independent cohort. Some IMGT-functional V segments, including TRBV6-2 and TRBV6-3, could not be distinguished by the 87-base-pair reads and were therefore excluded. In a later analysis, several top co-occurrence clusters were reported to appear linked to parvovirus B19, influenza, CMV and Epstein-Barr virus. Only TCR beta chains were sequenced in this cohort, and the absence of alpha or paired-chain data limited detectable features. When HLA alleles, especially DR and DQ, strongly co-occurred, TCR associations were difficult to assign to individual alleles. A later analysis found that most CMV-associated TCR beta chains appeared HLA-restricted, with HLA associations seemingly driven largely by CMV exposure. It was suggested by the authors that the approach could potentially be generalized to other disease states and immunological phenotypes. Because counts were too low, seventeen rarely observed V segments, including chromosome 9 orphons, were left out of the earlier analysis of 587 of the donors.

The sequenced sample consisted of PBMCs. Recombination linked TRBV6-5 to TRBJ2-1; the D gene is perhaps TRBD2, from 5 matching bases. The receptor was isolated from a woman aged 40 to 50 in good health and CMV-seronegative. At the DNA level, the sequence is TGTGCCAGCAGTCGTGGACGGGAAAACAATGAGCAGTTCTTC. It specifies CASSRGRENNEQFF.